The present TCR beta chain was sequenced within a study of PD-1 and CTLA-4 blockade in melanoma. Data came from immunoSEQ multiplex PCR; TCRdb stores just in-frame clones and leaves some out. The data contain 15,000 to 20,000 clones, roughly two thirds of them singletons. The input for sequencing was CD8+ T cells from peripheral blood, taken before anti-PD-1 treatment. The clonotype originates from a human donor with melanoma.

As DNA, the CDR3 is TGTGCCAGCAGTTACCCCACCCGAACGGGGGCCTACGAGCAGTACTTC. It codes for CASSYPTRTGAYEQYF. The chain carries TRBV6-5 and TRBJ2-7; a possible D gene is TRBD2 (6 bases). CDR3 length equals 16 residues. V shed 2 bases and J shed 2 bases, with 16 bases lying between them. The germline CDR1 and CDR2 sequences are MNHEY and SVGAGI.